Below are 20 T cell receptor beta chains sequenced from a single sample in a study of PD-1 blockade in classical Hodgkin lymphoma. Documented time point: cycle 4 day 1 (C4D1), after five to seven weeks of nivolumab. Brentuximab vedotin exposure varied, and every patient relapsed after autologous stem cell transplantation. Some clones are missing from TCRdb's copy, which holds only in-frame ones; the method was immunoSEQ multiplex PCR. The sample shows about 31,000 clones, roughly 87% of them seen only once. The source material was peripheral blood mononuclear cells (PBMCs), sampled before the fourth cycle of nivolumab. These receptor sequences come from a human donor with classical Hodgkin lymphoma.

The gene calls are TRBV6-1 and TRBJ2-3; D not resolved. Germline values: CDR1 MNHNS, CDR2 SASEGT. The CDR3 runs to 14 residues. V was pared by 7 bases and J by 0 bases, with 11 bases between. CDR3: CASIPTGSTDTQYF. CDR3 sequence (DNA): TGTGCCAGCATCCCTACCGGGAGCACAGATACGCAGTATTTT.

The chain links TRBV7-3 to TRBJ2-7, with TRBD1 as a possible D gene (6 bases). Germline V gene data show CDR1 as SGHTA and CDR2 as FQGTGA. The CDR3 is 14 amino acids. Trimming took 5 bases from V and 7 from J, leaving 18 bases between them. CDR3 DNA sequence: TGTGCCAGCAGCAAAGCACAGGGTTCTTGGGAGCAGTACTTC. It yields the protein CASSKAQGSWEQYF.

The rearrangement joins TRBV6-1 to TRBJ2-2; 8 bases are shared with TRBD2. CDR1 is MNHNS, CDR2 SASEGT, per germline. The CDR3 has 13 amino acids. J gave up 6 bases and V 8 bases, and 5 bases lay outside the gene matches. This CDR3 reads CASSGGPPGELFF. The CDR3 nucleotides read TGTGCCAGCTCGGGGGGGCCGCCCGGGGAGCTGTTTTTT.

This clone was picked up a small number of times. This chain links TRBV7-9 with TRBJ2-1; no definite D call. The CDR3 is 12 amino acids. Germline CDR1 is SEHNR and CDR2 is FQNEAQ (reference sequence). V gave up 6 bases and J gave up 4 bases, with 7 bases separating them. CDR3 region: CASRSKYNEQFF. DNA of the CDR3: TGTGCCAGCAGGAGTAAGTACAATGAGCAGTTCTTC.

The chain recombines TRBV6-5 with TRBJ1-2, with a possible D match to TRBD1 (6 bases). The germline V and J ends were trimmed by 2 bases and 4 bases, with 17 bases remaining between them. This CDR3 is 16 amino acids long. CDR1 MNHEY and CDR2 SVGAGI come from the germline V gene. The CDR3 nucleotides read TGTGCCAGCAGTTACGGAGGGGGGCCGGGTGGCTATGGCTACACCTTC. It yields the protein CASSYGGGPGGYGYTF.

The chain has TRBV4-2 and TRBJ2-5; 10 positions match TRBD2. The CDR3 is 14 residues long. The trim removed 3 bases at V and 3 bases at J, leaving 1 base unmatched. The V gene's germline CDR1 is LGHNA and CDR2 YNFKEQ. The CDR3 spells CASSHTSGEETQYF. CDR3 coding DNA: TGTGCCAGCAGCCATACTAGCGGGGAAGAGACCCAGTACTTC.

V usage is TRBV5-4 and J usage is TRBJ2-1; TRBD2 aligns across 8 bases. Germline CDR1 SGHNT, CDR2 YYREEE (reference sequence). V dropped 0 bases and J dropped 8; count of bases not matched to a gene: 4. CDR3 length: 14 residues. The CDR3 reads CASSLAAGVDEQFF. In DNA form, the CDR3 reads TGTGCCAGCAGCTTGGCAGCGGGGGTCGATGAGCAGTTCTTC.

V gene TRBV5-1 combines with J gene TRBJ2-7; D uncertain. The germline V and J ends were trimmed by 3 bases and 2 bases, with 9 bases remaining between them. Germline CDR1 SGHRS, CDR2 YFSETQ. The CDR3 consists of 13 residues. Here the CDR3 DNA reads TGCGCCAGCAGCTGGCAGGATCCCTACGAGCAGTACTTC. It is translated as CASSWQDPYEQYF.

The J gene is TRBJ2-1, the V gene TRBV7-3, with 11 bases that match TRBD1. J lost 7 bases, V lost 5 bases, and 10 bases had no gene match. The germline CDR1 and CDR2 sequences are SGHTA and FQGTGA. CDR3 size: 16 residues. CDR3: CASSRTGGAGLNEQFF. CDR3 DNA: TGTGCCAGCAGCCGGACAGGGGGCGCAGGGTTAAATGAGCAGTTCTTC.

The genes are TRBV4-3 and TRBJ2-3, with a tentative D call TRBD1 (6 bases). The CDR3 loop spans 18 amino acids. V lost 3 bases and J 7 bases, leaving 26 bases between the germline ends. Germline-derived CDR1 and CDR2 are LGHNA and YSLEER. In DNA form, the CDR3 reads TGCGCCAGCAGCCAGTCCTCTACAGGGTACGGTTTACGGAATACGCAGTATTTT. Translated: CASSQSSTGYGLRNTQYF.

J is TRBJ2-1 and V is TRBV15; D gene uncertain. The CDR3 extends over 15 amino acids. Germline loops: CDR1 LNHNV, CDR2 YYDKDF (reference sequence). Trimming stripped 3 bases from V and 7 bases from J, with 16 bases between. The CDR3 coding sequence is TGTGCCACCAGCAGCACCGGACCCGGGTTTAATGAGCAGTTCTTC. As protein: CATSSTGPGFNEQFF.

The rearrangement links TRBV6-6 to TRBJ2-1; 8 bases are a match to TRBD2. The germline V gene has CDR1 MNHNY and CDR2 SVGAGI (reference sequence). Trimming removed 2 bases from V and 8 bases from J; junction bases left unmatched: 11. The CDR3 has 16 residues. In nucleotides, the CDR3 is TGTGCCAGCAGTTACACCCCGGGACTAGTAAACTATGAGCAGTTCTTC. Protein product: CASSYTPGLVNYEQFF.

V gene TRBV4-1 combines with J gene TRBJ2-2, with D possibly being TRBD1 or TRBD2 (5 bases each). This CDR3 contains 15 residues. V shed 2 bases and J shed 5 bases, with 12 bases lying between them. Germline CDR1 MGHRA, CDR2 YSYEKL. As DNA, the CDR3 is TGCGCCAGCAGCCAAAAGACCTGGGGGACCGGGGAGCTGTTTTTT. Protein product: CASSQKTWGTGELFF.

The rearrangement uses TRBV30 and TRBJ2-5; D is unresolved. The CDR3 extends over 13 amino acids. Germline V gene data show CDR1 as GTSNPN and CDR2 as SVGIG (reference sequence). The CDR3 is CAYAHSSHETQYF. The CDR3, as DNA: TGTGCATACGCACACTCTTCCCACGAGACCCAGTACTTC.

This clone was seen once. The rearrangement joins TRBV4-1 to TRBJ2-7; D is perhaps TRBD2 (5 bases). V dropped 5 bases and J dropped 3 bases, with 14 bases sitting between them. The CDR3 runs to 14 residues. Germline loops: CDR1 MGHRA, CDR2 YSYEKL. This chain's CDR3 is CASSFRVEGYEQYF. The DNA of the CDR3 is TGCGCCAGCAGCTTTAGGGTAGAGGGCTACGAGCAGTACTTC.

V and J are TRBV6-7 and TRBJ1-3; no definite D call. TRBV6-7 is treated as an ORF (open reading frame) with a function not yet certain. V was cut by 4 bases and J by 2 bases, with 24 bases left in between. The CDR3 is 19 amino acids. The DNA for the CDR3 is TGTGCCAGCAGTTTCGAGATTACCCCCACCGTTGAGGCTGGAAACACCATATATTTT. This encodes CASSFEITPTVEAGNTIYF.

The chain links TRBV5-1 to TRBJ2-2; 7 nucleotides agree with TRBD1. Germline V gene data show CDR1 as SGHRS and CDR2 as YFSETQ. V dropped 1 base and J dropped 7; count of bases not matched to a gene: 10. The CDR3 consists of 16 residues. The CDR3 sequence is CASSLIPDRLDGELFF. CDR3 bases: TGCGCCAGCAGCTTGATCCCGGACAGGTTGGACGGGGAGCTGTTTTTT.

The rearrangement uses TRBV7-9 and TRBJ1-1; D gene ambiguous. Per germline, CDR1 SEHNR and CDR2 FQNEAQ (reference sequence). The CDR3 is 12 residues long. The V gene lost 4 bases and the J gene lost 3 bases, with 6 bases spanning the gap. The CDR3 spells CASSSKDTEAFF. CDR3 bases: TGTGCCAGCAGCTCGAAGGACACTGAAGCTTTCTTT.

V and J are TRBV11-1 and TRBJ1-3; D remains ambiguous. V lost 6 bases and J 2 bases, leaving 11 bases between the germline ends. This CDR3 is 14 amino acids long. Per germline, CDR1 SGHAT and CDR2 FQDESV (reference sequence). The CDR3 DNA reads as TGTGCCAGCAGGTCTCGGGGTACTGGAAACACCATATATTTT. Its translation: CASRSRGTGNTIYF. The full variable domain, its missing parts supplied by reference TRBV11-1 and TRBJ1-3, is EAEVAQSPRYKITEKSQAVAFWCDPISGHATLYWYRQILGQGPELLVQFQDESVVDDSQLPKDRFSAERLKGVDSTLKIQPAELGDSAMYLCASRSRGTGNTIYFGEGSWLTVV.

CDR3 sequence reads: CASSQSPPRGGNIQYF. As DNA, the CDR3 is TGTGCCAGCAGCCAATCACCTCCACGGGGGGGCAACATTCAGTACTTC. V usage is TRBV16 and J usage is TRBJ2-4; 8 nucleotides line up with TRBD2. After removal of 0 bases from V and 7 bases from J, the junction contained 8 bases not matched to a gene. The CDR3 is 16 residues long. Germline values: CDR1 KGHSY, CDR2 FQNENV.